The source of this TCR beta chain is a study of radiotherapy plus CTLA-4 blockade in lung cancer. General study results and limits: Clones derived from tumor TCRs expanded in blood after radiotherapy plus ipilimumab.

The CDR3 contains 14 residues. V was clipped by 5 bases and J by 4 bases; unmatched bases: 7. In germline, CDR1 is MNHEY, CDR2 SMNVEV (reference sequence). Lung cancer patients with chemo-refractory metastatic non-small-cell disease were given focal radiation plus CTLA-4 blockade with ipilimumab. Details on this clone: The antigen remains unidentified.

Clones were sequenced by immunoSEQ multiplex PCR, and TCRdb holds only the in-frame ones, with some missing. The sample includes approximately 80,000 clones, roughly 74% seen only once; the top ten take roughly 10%. The TCR comes from a human donor with non-small cell lung cancer whose response to radiotherapy plus ipilimumab could not be evaluated. V and J are TRBV27 and TRBJ1-2, with 7 bases lining up with TRBD1. The sequences come from peripheral blood, collected from a patient treated with radiotherapy plus ipilimumab. The CDR3 spells CASSIDRESYGYTF. As DNA, the CDR3 is TGTGCCAGCAGTATTGACAGGGAATCCTATGGCTACACCTTC.